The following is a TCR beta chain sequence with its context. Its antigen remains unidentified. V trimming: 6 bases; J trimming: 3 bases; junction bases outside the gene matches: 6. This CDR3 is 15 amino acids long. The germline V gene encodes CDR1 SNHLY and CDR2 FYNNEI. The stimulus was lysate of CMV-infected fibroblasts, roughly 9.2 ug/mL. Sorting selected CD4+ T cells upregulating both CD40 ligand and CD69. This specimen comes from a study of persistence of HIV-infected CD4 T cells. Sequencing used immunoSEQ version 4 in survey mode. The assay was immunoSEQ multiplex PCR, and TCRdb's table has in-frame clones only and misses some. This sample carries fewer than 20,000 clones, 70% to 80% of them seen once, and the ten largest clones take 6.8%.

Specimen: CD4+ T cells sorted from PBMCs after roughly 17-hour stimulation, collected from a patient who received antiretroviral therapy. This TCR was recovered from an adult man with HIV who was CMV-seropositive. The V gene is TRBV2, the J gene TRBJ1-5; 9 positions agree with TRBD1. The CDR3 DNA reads TGTGCCAGCAGCAAGGACAGGGGAAACAATCAGCCCCAGCATTTT. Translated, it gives CASSKDRGNNQPQHF.